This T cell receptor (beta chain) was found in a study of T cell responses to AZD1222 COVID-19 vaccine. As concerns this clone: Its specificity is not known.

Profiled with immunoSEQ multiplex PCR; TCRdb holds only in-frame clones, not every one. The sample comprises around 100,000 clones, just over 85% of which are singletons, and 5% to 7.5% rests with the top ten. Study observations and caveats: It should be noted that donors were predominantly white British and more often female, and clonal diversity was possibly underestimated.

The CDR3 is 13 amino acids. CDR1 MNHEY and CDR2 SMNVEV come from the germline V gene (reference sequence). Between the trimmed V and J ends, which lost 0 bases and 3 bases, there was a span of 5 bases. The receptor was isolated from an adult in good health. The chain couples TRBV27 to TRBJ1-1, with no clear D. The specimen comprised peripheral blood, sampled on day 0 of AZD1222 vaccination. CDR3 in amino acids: CASSLSVYTEAFF. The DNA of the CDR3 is TGTGCCAGCAGTTTATCGGTGTACACTGAAGCTTTCTTT.